This record covers a single T cell receptor (beta chain). The antigen is not known. The sample belongs to a study of OX40 agonist ivuxolimab in advanced cancers. The study, taken as a whole, reports: The antigens recognized by the expanded peripheral T cells, that is their antigen specificity, were not determined. Compared with CD4+, CD8+ T cells on average had more expanded clones.

The CDR3 sequence is 15 residues long. With V trimmed by 6 bases and J by 3 bases, 11 bases remained unmatched. Germline CDR1 reads MNHEY; CDR2 reads SMNVEV (reference sequence). Method: immunoSEQ multiplex PCR; TCRdb's copy keeps in-frame clones and lacks some. The data show about 55,000 clones, with 77% seen just once and roughly 6% held by the top ten. Sequencing used CD4+ or CD8+ T cells sorted from blood, obtained in a trial of the OX40 agonist ivuxolimab. The receptor was derived from an adult with an advanced solid tumor such as melanoma, head and neck, liver or kidney cancer. The rearrangement joins TRBV27 to TRBJ2-7; 7 bases are shared with TRBD1. The CDR3 region is CASSRPGQHLYEQYF. Written as DNA, the CDR3 is TGTGCCAGCAGCCGACCGGGACAGCACCTCTACGAGCAGTACTTC.